Below are 21 T cell receptor beta chains sequenced from a single sample in a study of cytomegalovirus exposure and HLA in healthy donors. Primers included in the PCR were 60 Vbeta and 13 Jbeta primers. Profiling relied on immunoSEQ multiplex PCR, and the TCRdb table lists in-frame clones only, not all of them. The repertoire holds 200,000 to 250,000 clones, with roughly 79% as singletons. Sample: PBMCs. The source of these receptors is a man aged 18 to 30 in good health and CMV-seronegative.

The chain employs TRBV6-1 and TRBJ2-5; 7 nucleotides agree with TRBD1. From germline, CDR1 is MNHNS and CDR2 SASEGT. After removal of 5 bases from V and 1 base from J, the junction contained 7 bases not matched to a gene. This CDR3 has 15 residues. CDR3 sequence: CASSKIYRGQETQYF. The CDR3 DNA is TGTGCCAGCAGTAAGATATACAGGGGCCAAGAGACCCAGTACTTC.

The chain has TRBV5-1 and TRBJ2-3, with a tentative D call TRBD1 (6 bases). Trimming stripped 4 bases from V and 0 bases from J, with 9 bases between. In germline, CDR1 is SGHRS, CDR2 YFSETQ. The CDR3 extends over 14 amino acids. The CDR3 reads CASSPGQSTDTQYF. Written as DNA, the CDR3 is TGCGCCAGCAGCCCAGGACAGAGCACAGATACGCAGTATTTT.

This clone was picked up one time. This CDR3 reads CASNSLAAREQFF. CDR3 in DNA: TGTGCCAGCAATTCCTTAGCGGCTAGGGAGCAGTTCTTC. The V call is TRBV7-2, the J call TRBJ2-1; D might be TRBD2 (6 bases). This CDR3 is 13 amino acids long. Germline assignment: CDR1 SGHTA and CDR2 FQGNSA. V was clipped by 7 bases and J by 10 bases, with 17 bases between them.

DNA for the CDR3: TGCGCCAGCAGCGAGGCAGGGGGCGGCGGCGGGGAGCTGTTTTTT. It is translated as CASSEAGGGGGELFF. This rearrangement joins TRBV5-1 to TRBJ2-2, with 8 bases that match TRBD1. Unmatched junction bases numbered 9, after V lost 4 bases and J lost 7 bases. This CDR3 has 15 amino acids. In germline, CDR1 is SGHRS, CDR2 YFSETQ.

The chain has TRBV28 and TRBJ2-7; D is uncertain. Germline CDR1 reads MDHEN; CDR2 reads SYDVKM. V lost 5 bases to trimming and J lost 0 bases, with 14 bases between them. This CDR3 region has 15 residues. CDR3 sequence reads: CASSPYDTSSYEQYF. In nucleotides, the CDR3 is TGTGCCAGCAGTCCGTACGACACCAGCTCCTACGAGCAGTACTTC.

The chain joins TRBV9 to TRBJ1-2; 8 bases fit TRBD1. In germline, CDR1 is SGDLS, CDR2 YYNGEE. The V and J ends lost 3 bases and 2 bases, in that order; junction bases with no gene match: 6. This CDR3 is 15 amino acids long. The CDR3 is CASSGQGIGNYGYTF. For the CDR3, the DNA is TGTGCCAGCAGCGGACAGGGGATAGGAAACTATGGCTACACCTTC.

The rearrangement uses TRBV28 and TRBJ1-2; a weak D match, TRBD1 (6 bases). The germline V and J ends were trimmed by 3 bases and 4 bases, with 6 bases remaining between them. Germline V lookup: CDR1 MDHEN, CDR2 SYDVKM. The CDR3 sequence is 12 residues long. This CDR3 reads CASSLGAYGYTF. In DNA form, the CDR3 reads TGTGCCAGCAGTTTGGGGGCCTATGGCTACACCTTC.

The chain links TRBV13 to TRBJ2-7; 8 nucleotides line up with TRBD2. Germline CDR1 PRHDT, CDR2 FYEKMQ (reference sequence). The CDR3 covers 13 residues. The V and J ends lost 3 bases and 4 bases, in that order; junction bases with no gene match: 2. Written as DNA, the CDR3 is TGTGCCAGCAGCTTTACTAGCGGTTACGAGCAGTACTTC. Protein product: CASSFTSGYEQYF.

This clone was seen just once. V is TRBV30 and J is TRBJ2-5; D is undetermined. The CDR3 extends over 14 amino acids. The V end was cut by 0 bases, the J end by 1 base, with 9 bases between. CDR1 and CDR2 (germline): GTSNPN, SVGIG (reference sequence). The DNA of the CDR3 is TGTGCCTGGAGTGTACTCCTAGGCCAAGAGACCCAGTACTTC. This codes for CAWSVLLGQETQYF.

This clone has only a few counts. This chain links TRBV2 with TRBJ1-1; D gene ambiguous. The CDR3 sequence is 13 residues long. The germline V and J ends were trimmed by 2 bases and 0 bases, with 4 bases remaining between them. Germline CDR1 SNHLY, CDR2 FYNNEI. CDR3 region: CASSERLNTEAFF. Here the CDR3 DNA reads TGTGCCAGCAGTGAACGGTTGAACACTGAAGCTTTCTTT.

About this clone itself: One end of the junction does not line up with germline, which may come from a read error. The V call is TRBV7-9, the J call TRBJ1-4, with 10 bases identical to TRBD1. Germline V gene data show CDR1 as SEHNR and CDR2 as FQNEAQ (reference sequence). The CDR3 runs to 17 residues. CDR3 nucleotides: TGTTCCAGCAGCTTATCGGACAGGGGGGCAACTAATGAAAAACTGTTTTTT. Amino acids: CSSSLSDRGATNEKLFF.

This clone has just one count. The chain combines TRBV11-2 with TRBJ1-6, with D unresolved. Germline CDR1 SGHAT, CDR2 FQNNGV. This CDR3 contains 13 residues. Between the trimmed V and J ends, which lost 1 base and 11 bases, there was a span of 9 bases. DNA of the CDR3: TGTGCCAGCAGCTTAGGACCGGGTACACCCCTCCACTTT. Its protein is CASSLGPGTPLHF.

The gene calls are TRBV15 and TRBJ2-4, with 9 bases matching TRBD1. Per germline, CDR1 LNHNV and CDR2 YYDKDF (reference sequence). The CDR3 length is 13 residues. V dropped 6 bases and J dropped 8; count of bases not matched to a gene: 5. The CDR3 DNA reads as TGTGCCACCAGGGGGACAGGGTTCGACATTCAGTACTTC. This translates into CATRGTGFDIQYF.

The chain couples TRBV6-5 to TRBJ1-6, with 8 bases matching TRBD1. V shed 6 bases and J 10 bases; nucleotides not matched to a gene: 8. The CDR3 runs 14 residues. Germline V gene lookup returns CDR1 MNHEY and CDR2 SVGAGI. The DNA of the CDR3 is TGTGCCAGCAGGGGAGGACAGGGAGGGTCACCCCTCCACTTT. This codes for CASRGGQGGSPLHF.

This clone was recorded only once. This chain connects TRBV5-4 to TRBJ2-7; 10 nucleotides line up with TRBD2. Germline V gives CDR1 SGHNT, CDR2 YYREEE (reference sequence). The CDR3 contains 16 residues. The junction had 8 bases not matched to a gene; V was cut back by 4 bases and J by 1 base. CDR3 DNA sequence: TGTGCCAGCAGCGGAGGGGGACTAGCGATGTCCTACGAGCAGTACTTC. This sequence encodes CASSGGGLAMSYEQYF.

The chain combines TRBV4-3 with TRBJ2-1; 9 nucleotides line up with TRBD1. CDR1 and CDR2 (germline): LGHNA, YSLEER. V lost 0 bases, J lost 5 bases, and 2 bases stayed unmatched. The CDR3 spans 15 residues. This chain's CDR3 is CASSQDGTGHNEQFF. CDR3 DNA sequence: TGCGCCAGCAGCCAAGATGGGACAGGGCACAATGAGCAGTTCTTC.

This rearrangement joins TRBV5-4 to TRBJ2-5; D is possibly TRBD2 (6 bases). Germline assignment: CDR1 SGHNT and CDR2 YYREEE (reference sequence). CDR3 length equals 13 residues. Trimming stripped 1 base from V and 5 bases from J, with 9 bases between. The CDR3 DNA reads as TGTGCCAGCAGCTTGTGGACTACGGAGACCCAGTACTTC. Encoded protein: CASSLWTTETQYF.

The gene calls are TRBV29-1 and TRBJ2-7; 13 bases line up with TRBD2. Trimming removed 6 bases from V and 6 bases from J; junction bases left unmatched: 8. Germline V gene lookup returns CDR1 SQVTM and CDR2 ANQGSEA. This CDR3 has 14 residues. The CDR3 is CSVEKLAGGGEQYF. The CDR3 DNA sequence: TGCAGCGTGGAGAAACTAGCGGGAGGGGGCGAGCAGTACTTC.

This rearrangement joins TRBV28 to TRBJ1-5, with TRBD1 identical over 7 bases. V gave up 7 bases and J gave up 1 base; unmatched junction bases: 4. The CDR3 spans 14 residues. Germline assignment: CDR1 MDHEN and CDR2 SYDVKM. CDR3 in DNA: TGTGCCAGCAAATTACAGGGGAGCAATCAGCCCCAGCATTTT. Translated, it gives CASKLQGSNQPQHF.

This clone was recorded once. J is TRBJ1-5 and V is TRBV7-6, with a tentative D call TRBD1 (6 bases). Per the germline V gene, CDR1 is SGHVS and CDR2 is FNYEAQ. V lost 3 bases to trimming and J lost 2 bases, with 11 bases between them. The length of the CDR3 is 15 residues. CDR3 protein: CASSLQGTGNQPQHF. The DNA of the CDR3 is TGTGCCAGCAGCTTGCAGGGGACCGGCAATCAGCCCCAGCATTTT.

V is TRBV19 and J is TRBJ1-4, with 8 bases identical to TRBD1. With V trimmed by 3 bases and J by 8 bases, 5 bases remained unmatched. Germline assignment: CDR1 LNHDA and CDR2 SQIVND (reference sequence). There are 14 residues in the CDR3. The CDR3 DNA reads TGTGCCAGTAGTATCGGGACAGGCGGCGAAAAACTGTTTTTT. Translation: CASSIGTGGEKLFF.